This is a list of T cell receptor beta chains from one sample in a study of human thymus T cells. Repertoires were generated with immunoSEQ multiplex PCR, while TCRdb's copy carries only in-frame clones and drops some. The repertoire consists of some 130,000 clones, with around 94% occurring once and the leading ten covering 0.02% to 0.03%. The specimen sequenced was thymus tissue. The source is a boy less than two years old with a congenital heart defect but otherwise immunologically healthy. Both conserved end residues are part of each CDR3. Fields, in order: clone size, D gene, J gene, CDR3 length, V gene, CDR3 protein, CDR3 DNA. A D gene is named only where the DNA matches it firmly. Size is omitted from some rows. Given values are once, few, many or a class for expanded clones.

>once|TRBD1|TRBJ1-5|17|TRBV4-1
CASSQERRQGGNQPQHF
TGCGCCAGCAGCCAAGAGAGGAGACAGGGCGGCAATCAGCCCCAGCATTTT
>.|.|TRBJ1-6|16|TRBV25-1
CASSEVGGPTNSPLHF
TGTGCCAGCAGTGAAGTGGGGGGTCCTACTAATTCACCCCTCCACTTT
>.|.|TRBJ2-7|14|TRBV7-8
CASSYRDGTYEQYF
TGTGCCAGCAGTTACCGGGACGGAACCTACGAGCAGTACTTC
>.|.|TRBJ2-5|16|TRBV12-5
CASGLVPGPDGETQYF
TGTGCTAGTGGTTTGGTTCCGGGCCCGGATGGAGAGACCCAGTACTTC
>once|TRBD2|TRBJ2-2|15|TRBV5-1
CASSSLAPNTGELFF
TGCGCCAGCAGCTCACTAGCGCCGAACACCGGGGAGCTGTTTTTT
>few|.|TRBJ1-5|11|TRBV27
CASSLGQPQHF
TGTGCCAGCAGTTTGGGACAGCCCCAGCATTTT
>.|.|TRBJ1-5|17|TRBV5-6
CASSLGPTVGGPQPQHF
TGTGCCAGCAGCTTGGGACCCACCGTCGGGGGACCCCAGCCCCAGCATTTT
>.|TRBD2|TRBJ2-1|14|TRBV2
CATGTSGGYNEQFF
TGTGCCACCGGGACTAGCGGGGGGTACAATGAGCAGTTCTTC
>.|.|TRBJ2-5|15|TRBV4-1
CASSQGGPNQETQYF
TGCGCCAGCAGCCAAGGAGGACCAAACCAAGAGACCCAGTACTTC
>once|.|TRBJ1-3|13|TRBV4-1
CASSPTQGYTIYF
TGCGCCAGCAGCCCAACACAGGGTTACACCATATATTTT
>.|.|TRBJ2-5|15|TRBV4-2
CASSQRQLAQETQYF
TGTGCCAGCAGCCAACGTCAACTAGCCCAAGAGACCCAGTACTTC
>.|.|TRBJ1-1|11|TRBV29-1
CSVECGGGAFF
TGCAGCGTTGAATGTGGGGGGGGTGCTTTCTTT
>.|.|TRBJ2-5|16|TRBV4-2
CASSQDLVRPLETQYF
TGTGCCAGCAGCCAAGACCTAGTTCGTCCGCTGGAGACCCAGTACTTC
>.|TRBD1|TRBJ1-5|14|TRBV19
CATSRDRGNQPQHF
TGTGCCACAAGCCGGGACAGGGGAAATCAGCCCCAGCATTTT
>.|TRBD1|TRBJ2-7|15|TRBV19
CASSSEGTGDYEQYF
TGTGCCAGTAGTAGTGAGGGGACAGGGGACTACGAGCAGTACTTC
>.|.|TRBJ1-6|17|TRBV28
CASIKRQIRLYNSPLHF
TGTGCCAGCATCAAAAGACAGATACGTCTCTATAATTCACCCCTCCACTTT
>.|.|TRBJ1-2|12|TRBV7-9
CASSNRHYGYTF
TGTGCCAGCAGCAACAGGCATTATGGCTACACCTTC
>.|.|TRBJ1-4|15|TRBV11-3
CASSHEGIRGEKLFF
TGTGCCAGCAGCCACGAAGGGATTCGTGGCGAAAAACTGTTTTTT
>.|TRBD1|TRBJ1-6|15|TRBV6-5
CASNARTGEVSPLHF
TGTGCCAGCAACGCGCGGACAGGGGAGGTTTCACCCCTCCACTTT
>.|.|TRBJ2-7|14|TRBV28
CASSSRRGPYEQYF
TGTGCCAGCAGCTCTCGGCGGGGGCCCTACGAGCAGTACTTC
>.|TRBD2|TRBJ2-1|13|TRBV29-1
CSVAGATYNEQFF
TGCAGCGTAGCGGGAGCGACCTACAATGAGCAGTTCTTC
>.|.|TRBJ2-5|15|TRBV27
CASRLRPAPQETQYF
TGTGCCAGCAGACTCAGACCGGCGCCCCAAGAGACCCAGTACTTC
>.|TRBD1|TRBJ2-7|16|TRBV11-2
CASSHPRTGGNYEQYF
TGTGCCAGCAGCCACCCCCGGACAGGGGGCAACTACGAGCAGTACTTC